This paragraph covers one TCR beta chain sequence. This sample was taken from a study of control samples from healthy donors and cancer patients. Sequenced by immunoSEQ multiplex PCR; TCRdb stores in-frame clones only, minus some. The repertoire holds 100,000 to 150,000 clones, approximately 92% seen once, with approximately 0.58% in the top ten. CDR3 size: 15 residues. J gave up 0 bases and V 1 base, and 1 base lay outside the gene matches. Germline CDR1 LGHDT, CDR2 YNNKEL (reference sequence). The clonotype originates from an elderly man with head and neck cancer. This rearrangement joins TRBV3-1 (or the pseudogene TRBV3-2) to TRBJ2-5; 8 bases agree with TRBD1. Sequencing input: PBMCs. The CDR3 bases are TGTGCCAGCAGCCAAGGCAGGGGGCACCAAGAGACCCAGTACTTC. This sequence encodes CASSQGRGHQETQYF.